The rows below give T cell receptor beta chains drawn from one sample of a study of beta chain features in type 1 diabetes. Measured with immunoSEQ multiplex PCR; TCRdb has only the in-frame clones, and not every one. The profile shows about 620,000 clones, about a sixth of them singletons. Sequencing was performed on naive CD4+ T cells from blood. The receptors here all came from a young man in good health. Each CDR3 is given with its conserved first and last residue. A D gene is named only where the DNA matches it firmly. The size of a clone is reported for some rows only, either as once, few or many, or as a class for expanded clones.

J	V	D	size	DNA	CDR3
TRBJ1-2	TRBV27	.	few	TGTGCCAGCAGTTTAGAATGGGGCAGAGCCTATGGCTACACCTTC	CASSLEWGRAYGYTF
TRBJ2-1	TRBV18	TRBD2	.	TGTGCCAGCTCACGTAGCGGGAACTCTTACAATGAGCAGTTCTTC	CASSRSGNSYNEQFF
TRBJ2-7	TRBV19	TRBD2	.	TGTGCCAGTAGTACCCGTCTAGCGGCAACCTACGAGCAGTACTTC	CASSTRLAATYEQYF
TRBJ1-5	TRBV4-1	.	.	TGCGCCAGCAGCCAAGGACAGGTTGGCAATCAGCCCCAGCATTTT	CASSQGQVGNQPQHF
TRBJ1-5	TRBV7-3	.	.	TGTGCCAGCAGCCCGGACGGCGGCAATCAGCCCCAGCATTTT	CASSPDGGNQPQHF
TRBJ2-7	TRBV7-9	.	few	TGTGCCAGCAGTCTTGGACAAGAAAGATCCTACGAGCAGTACTTC	CASSLGQERSYEQYF
TRBJ1-2	TRBV7-2	.	.	TGTGCCAGCAGCTTAGCGACCCAAGTTATAGGCTACACCTTC	CASSLATQVIGYTF
TRBJ2-5	TRBV28	.	once	TGTGCCAGCAGTTTATACAGGAAAGAGACCCAGTACTTC	CASSLYRKETQYF
TRBJ2-5	TRBV6-9	.	.	TGTGCCAGCAGCCCCAGGTTGGGGGACCAAGAGACCCAGTACTTC	CASSPRLGDQETQYF
TRBJ2-7	TRBV6-1	.	.	TGTGCCCCCCCGAGGGCCTACGAGCAGTACTTC	CAPPRAYEQYF
TRBJ2-3	TRBV25-1	TRBD1	.	TGTGCCAGCAGCGTACAGGGGCTAAGCACAGATACGCAGTATTTT	CASSVQGLSTDTQYF
TRBJ1-1	TRBV7-8	.	few	TGTGCCAGCAGCTTGGGGAGGAACACTGAAGCTTTCTTT	CASSLGRNTEAFF
TRBJ2-7	TRBV7-2	TRBD1	.	TGTGCCAGCAGCTTAGTGGCGACAGGGGTTTCCTACGAGCAGTACTTC	CASSLVATGVSYEQYF
TRBJ2-7	TRBV5-4	TRBD2	few	TGTGCCAGCAGCTTGTCCCTAGCGGTCTCCTACGAGCAGTACTTC	CASSLSLAVSYEQYF
TRBJ2-7	TRBV7-2	.	.	TGTGCCAGCAGCTCGGTCGGGGATTCCTACGAGCAGTACTTC	CASSSVGDSYEQYF
TRBJ2-1	TRBV11-3	TRBD2	.	TGTGCCAGCAGCCCCTTGACTAGCGAGTACAATGAGCAGTTCTTC	CASSPLTSEYNEQFF
TRBJ2-5	TRBV29-1	.	few	TGCAGCGTTGGTCGAGCGAGGGGACCTAAAGAGACCCAGTACTTC	CSVGRARGPKETQYF
TRBJ2-1	TRBV28	TRBD1	few	TGTGCCAGCAGGGTGGGACAGCTTGAGCAGTTCTTC	CASRVGQLEQFF
TRBJ1-2	TRBV10-3	TRBD1	.	TGTGCCATCAGTCCGACAGGGATGAACTATGGCTACACCTTC	CAISPTGMNYGYTF
TRBJ2-3	TRBV5-1	TRBD1	.	TGCGCCAGCAGCTTGCCGGGACAGGGGACCACAGATACGCAGTATTTT	CASSLPGQGTTDTQYF
TRBJ1-1	TRBV15	.	.	TGTGCCACCAGCAGAGATCGGGACGGTCCTTGGAACACTGAAGCTTTCTTT	CATSRDRDGPWNTEAFF
TRBJ2-2	TRBV14	.	few	TGTGCCAGCAGCCAAGCGGTTGCAACCGGGGAGCTGTTTTTT	CASSQAVATGELFF
TRBJ2-7	TRBV4-2	TRBD2	few	TGTGCCAGCAGCCAAGATCCTAGCGGGGGGTTGTACGAGCAGTACTTC	CASSQDPSGGLYEQYF
TRBJ1-2	TRBV7-9	.	few	TGTGCCAGCAGCTACGACCCGGTTATCTTGGGCTACACCTTC	CASSYDPVILGYTF
TRBJ1-5	TRBV7-2	.	.	TGTGCCAGCAGCTTCGGATCGAGTCCTAATCAGCCCCAGCATTTT	CASSFGSSPNQPQHF
TRBJ2-1	TRBV7-2	TRBD2	.	TGTGCCAGCAGCCCTCTAGCGGGGGGGCCTATAGGTGAGCAGTTCTTC	CASSPLAGGPIGEQFF